The next 17 T cell receptor beta chains were all read from a single sample in a study of blood T cell repertoires in COVID-19. Data came from immunoSEQ multiplex PCR; TCRdb stores just in-frame clones and leaves some out. Of roughly 260,000 clones listed, about 80% were seen once; the top ten hold about 3.8%. Sequencing was performed on PBMCs or T cells enriched from blood (not recorded which). The receptor source for this set is a woman in her thirties or forties who had been exposed to COVID-19.

To note about this clone: The germline gene is not matched at one end of the junction; a read error may be the cause. The chain uses TRBV6-1 and TRBJ1-1; 9 bases are a match to TRBD1. The CDR3 extends over 15 amino acids. CDR1 and CDR2 from the germline V gene are MNHNS and SASEGT. In DNA form, the CDR3 reads TGTGCCAGCAGTGAAACCGGGACAGGGAACCCTGAAGCTTTCTTT. Amino acid sequence: CASSETGTGNPEAFF.

The chain employs TRBV18 and TRBJ1-2; D unclear. V lost 1 base, J lost 8 bases, and 14 bases lay in between. Germline V gene data show CDR1 as KGHSH and CDR2 as LQKENI. The CDR3 spans 14 residues. The CDR3 region is CASSPREALEGYTF. CDR3 sequence (DNA): TGTGCCAGCTCACCACGGGAGGCCCTTGAGGGCTACACCTTC.

This chain uses TRBV5-1 with TRBJ2-3; D possibly corresponds to TRBD2 (5 bases). The CDR3 length is 15 residues. Germline V gives CDR1 SGHRS, CDR2 YFSETQ. Trimming removed 7 bases from V and 2 bases from J, with 17 bases in between. In DNA, the CDR3 is TGCGCCAGCTCCCCTTTCACTAGTGCCACAGATACGCAGTATTTT. Translation gives CASSPFTSATDTQYF.

This clone was seen a single time. The chain carries TRBV7-2 and TRBJ2-1; the D gene is possibly TRBD2 (6 bases). Trimming left V 2 bases short and J 9 bases short, with 17 bases between. The CDR3 totals 15 residues. CDR1 is SGHTA and CDR2 is FQGNSA in the germline V gene. The CDR3 here is CASSLSRTTPGEQFF. In nucleotides, the CDR3 is TGTGCCAGCAGCTTATCGCGGACTACACCGGGTGAGCAGTTCTTC.

The chain links TRBV14 to TRBJ2-7; the D is unclear. Trimming took off 4 bases at V and 1 base at J, with 5 bases between the two ends. Per germline, CDR1 SGHDN and CDR2 FVKESK. The CDR3 consists of 12 residues. DNA of the CDR3: TGTGCCAGCAGCCTCCCGTCCTACGAGCAGTACTTC. It is translated as CASSLPSYEQYF.

The chain employs TRBV2 and TRBJ1-2; 9 nucleotides align to TRBD1. The germline V gene encodes CDR1 SNHLY and CDR2 FYNNEI. The CDR3 contains 14 residues. Unmatched junction bases numbered 6, after V lost 8 bases and J lost 2 bases. The CDR3: CASAGQGRNYGYTF. The CDR3 nucleotides are TGTGCCAGCGCCGGACAGGGGCGAAACTATGGCTACACCTTC.

This clone was found once. CDR3: CASYPPTGGRSPLHF. CDR3 DNA sequence: TGTGCCTCCTACCCACCGACAGGGGGGAGGTCACCCCTCCACTTT. The rearrangement links TRBV6-5 to TRBJ1-6; 9 bases are shared with TRBD1. With 11 bases clipped from V and 10 bases from J, the junction kept 15 bases outside the gene matches. Germline lookup yields CDR1 MNHEY and CDR2 SVGAGI. The CDR3 loop spans 15 amino acids.

The V and J genes are TRBV18 and TRBJ1-5; TRBD1 agrees at 7 bases. The J segment lost 5 bases and the V segment lost 2 bases, leaving 6 bases of the junction unmatched. Germline V gene lookup returns CDR1 KGHSH and CDR2 LQKENI. The CDR3 has 15 amino acids. CDR3 coding DNA: TGTGCCAGCTCACCAGCGACAGGGCGCGATCAGCCCCAGCATTTT. This codes for CASSPATGRDQPQHF. Together with reference TRBV18 and TRBJ1-5, the CDR3 gives the full variable domain: NAGVMQNPRHLVRRRGQEARLRCSPMKGHSHVYWYRQLPEEGLKFMVYLQKENIIDESGMPKERFSAEFPKEGPSILRIQQVVRGDSAAYFCASSPATGRDQPQHFGDGTRLSIL.

This clone was observed a single time. The J gene is TRBJ1-5, the V gene TRBV19; no clear D. V lost 3 bases, J lost 3 bases, and 9 bases lay in between. Germline CDR1 and CDR2: LNHDA and SQIVND (reference sequence). CDR3 size: 14 residues. The CDR3 bases are TGTGCCAGTAGTATTTTCCTAAACAATCAGCCCCAGCATTTT. Protein: CASSIFLNNQPQHF. Looking up the rest from reference TRBV19 and TRBJ1-5 gives the full variable domain: DGGITQSPKYLFRKEGQNVTLSCEQNLNHDAMYWYRQDPGQGLRLIYYSQIVNDFQKGDIAEGYSVSREKKESFPLTVTSAQKNPTAFYLCASSIFLNNQPQHFGDGTRLSIL.

The chain links TRBV27 to TRBJ1-3; possible D gene TRBD1, 6 bases. The CDR3 has 16 residues. V was clipped by 4 bases and J by 2 bases, with 15 bases between them. Germline CDR1 and CDR2: MNHEY and SMNVEV (reference sequence). The CDR3 is CASSSATGRTGNTIYF. The CDR3 nucleotides are TGTGCCAGCAGTTCAGCGACAGGTCGGACTGGAAACACCATATATTTT.

The gene calls are TRBV5-1 and TRBJ2-2; weak D call: TRBD1 (6 bases). Trimming shortened V by 0 bases and J by 7 bases, and 10 bases separated the two germline ends. The germline V gene has CDR1 SGHRS and CDR2 YFSETQ. This CDR3 is built from 14 residues. CDR3 bases: TGCGCCAGCAGCTTGGACAGGGTTGGCGGGGAGCTGTTTTTT. Translation: CASSLDRVGGELFF. The whole variable domain, filled in from reference TRBV5-1 and TRBJ2-2, reads KAGVTQTPRYLIKTRGQQVTLSCSPISGHRSVSWYQQTPGQGLQFLFEYFSETQRNKGNFPGRFSGRQFSNSRSEMNVSTLELGDSALYLCASSLDRVGGELFFGEGSRLTVL.

This chain connects TRBV7-2 to TRBJ1-2; TRBD1 matches 7 bases. The CDR3 runs 14 residues. Germline lookup yields CDR1 SGHTA and CDR2 FQGNSA. The V gene end was trimmed by 5 bases and the J gene end by 4 bases; junction bases not matched to a gene: 7. CDR3: CASSPQGQAYGYTF. The CDR3, as DNA: TGTGCCAGCAGCCCACAGGGGCAGGCCTATGGCTACACCTTC.

CDR3 region: CASRLGLAGGTGELFF. In DNA, the CDR3 is TGCGCCAGCAGACTCGGACTAGCGGGGGGCACCGGGGAGCTGTTTTTT. J is TRBJ2-2 and V is TRBV4-3; 14 bases match TRBD2. V was clipped by 6 bases and J by 4 bases; unmatched bases: 4. CDR1 and CDR2 from the germline V gene are LGHNA and YSLEER. This CDR3 is built from 16 residues.

This clone was recorded only once. The chain couples TRBV4-3 to TRBJ1-2; 7 nucleotides agree with TRBD1. The germline CDR1 and CDR2 sequences are LGHNA and YSLEER. Trimming removed 1 base from V and 4 bases from J; junction bases left unmatched: 6. The CDR3 consists of 15 residues. Here the CDR3 reads CASSQAPGGGYGYTF. The CDR3 DNA reads TGCGCCAGCAGCCAAGCCCCAGGGGGAGGCTATGGCTACACCTTC.

The V call is TRBV11-2, the J call TRBJ2-7, with 8 bases that match TRBD2. Trimming removed 7 bases from V and 5 bases from J; junction bases left unmatched: 10. Germline V gene lookup returns CDR1 SGHAT and CDR2 FQNNGV. The CDR3 is 14 amino acids. The CDR3 DNA reads as TGTGCCAGCACCCGGGGGGGGTCAGTTAACGAGCAGTACTTC. Translating gives CASTRGGSVNEQYF.

CDR3 sequence reads: CASSHGTAEQYF. The CDR3 bases are TGTGCCAGCAGCCACGGGACAGCCGAGCAGTACTTC. The chain employs TRBV5-6 and TRBJ2-7; TRBD1 matches at 7 bases. Unmatched junction bases numbered 4, after V lost 4 bases and J lost 6 bases. Looked up from germline, CDR1 is SGHDT and CDR2 is YYEEEE. This CDR3 has 12 amino acids. The complete variable domain, with remaining parts taken from reference TRBV5-6 and TRBJ2-7, reads DAGVTQSPTHLIKTRGQQVTLRCSPKSGHDTVSWYQQALGQGPQFIFQYYEEEERQRGNFPDRFSGHQFPNYSSELNVNALLLGDSALYLCASSHGTAEQYFGPGTRLTVT.

The chain employs TRBV7-2 and TRBJ1-4; D might be TRBD1 (5 bases). CDR3 length equals 16 residues. The germline V gene has CDR1 SGHTA and CDR2 FQGNSA. Trimming left V 2 bases short and J 2 bases short, with 12 bases between. The CDR3 spells CASSLRGSRTNEKLFF. DNA for the CDR3: TGTGCCAGCAGCTTACGGGGGAGTAGGACTAATGAAAAACTGTTTTTT.